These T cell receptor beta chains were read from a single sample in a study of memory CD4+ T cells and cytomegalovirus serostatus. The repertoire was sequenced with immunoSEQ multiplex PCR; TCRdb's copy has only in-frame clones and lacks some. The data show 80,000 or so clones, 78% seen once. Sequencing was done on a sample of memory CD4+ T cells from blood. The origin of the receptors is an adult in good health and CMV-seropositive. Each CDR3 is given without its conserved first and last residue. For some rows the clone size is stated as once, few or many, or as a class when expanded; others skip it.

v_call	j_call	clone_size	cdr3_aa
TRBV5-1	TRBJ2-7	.	ASSLEDNEQY
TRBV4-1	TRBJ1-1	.	ASSQDRQVMDTEAF
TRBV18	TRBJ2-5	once	ASSLSGETQY
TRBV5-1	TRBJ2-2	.	ASSLVGEELF
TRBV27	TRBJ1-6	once	ASSSWSGEGSYNSPLH
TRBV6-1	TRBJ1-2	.	ASSGPGANYGYT
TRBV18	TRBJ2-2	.	ASSTGTGGTGELF
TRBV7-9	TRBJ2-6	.	ASSSGRDSGANVLT
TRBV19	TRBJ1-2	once	ASHYVGRGNYGYT
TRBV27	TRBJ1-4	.	ASSLVANEKLF
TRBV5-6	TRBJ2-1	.	ASSRHNEQF
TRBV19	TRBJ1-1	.	ATRQSNTEAF
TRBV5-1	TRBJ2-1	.	ASTTGTYNEQF
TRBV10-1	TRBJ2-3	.	ASSTGTTTGTDTQY
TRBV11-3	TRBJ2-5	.	ASSFLSQETQY
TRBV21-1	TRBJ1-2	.	ASSKVKGYT
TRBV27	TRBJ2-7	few	ASSLKGQSSYEQY
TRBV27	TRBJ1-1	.	ASRDLDRQTEAF
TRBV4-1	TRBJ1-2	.	ASSQVSYGYT
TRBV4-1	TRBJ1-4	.	ASSRLEKATNEKLF
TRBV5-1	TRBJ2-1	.	ASSLELAGRGNEQF
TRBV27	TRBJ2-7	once	ASSLNRRTYEQY
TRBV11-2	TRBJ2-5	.	ASSSQGGETQY
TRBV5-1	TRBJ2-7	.	ASSTSRGGFRYEQY
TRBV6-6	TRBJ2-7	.	ASRSGTGGYEQY
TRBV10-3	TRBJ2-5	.	AISRGGETQY
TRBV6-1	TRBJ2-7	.	ASSEAGTGY
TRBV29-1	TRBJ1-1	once	SVWKDLDTEAF
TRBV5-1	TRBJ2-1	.	ASSLVSTSSYNEQF
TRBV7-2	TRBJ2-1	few	ASSLEAGVGNEQF
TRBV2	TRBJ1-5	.	ASSLVFGYNQPQH
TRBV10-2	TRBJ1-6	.	AREGDRGGLGSSPLH
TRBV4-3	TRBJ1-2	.	ASSQTGTGHYDGYT
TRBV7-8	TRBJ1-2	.	ASSLALRHRGRSGYT
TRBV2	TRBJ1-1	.	ASSEVSPEAF
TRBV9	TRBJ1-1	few	ASSVGGASTEAF
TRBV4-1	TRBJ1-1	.	ASSQDRSGGAEAF
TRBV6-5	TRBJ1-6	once	ASSFRHLGSSPLH
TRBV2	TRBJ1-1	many	ASTEQGAVNTEAF
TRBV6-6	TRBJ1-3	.	ASSYGTSGNTIY
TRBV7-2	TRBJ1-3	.	ASSLAQAGNTIY
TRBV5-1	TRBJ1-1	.	ASRRETGGTEAF
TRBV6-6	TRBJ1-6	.	ASSYGGNHNSPLH
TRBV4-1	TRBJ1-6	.	ASSQASQGMAPIHPLH
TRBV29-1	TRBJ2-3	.	SVSQERRADTQY
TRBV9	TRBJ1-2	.	ASSVGVSYGYT
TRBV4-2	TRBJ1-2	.	ASSQERYYGYT
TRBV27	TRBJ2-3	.	ASRDTWSTDTQY
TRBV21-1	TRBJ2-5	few	ASMINAGAPPETQY
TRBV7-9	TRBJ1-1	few	ASSLQGIAEAF
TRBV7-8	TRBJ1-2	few	ASSGGRAYGYT
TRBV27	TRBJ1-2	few	ASSPQGDNYGYT
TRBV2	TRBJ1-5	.	ASSGDGYKPQH
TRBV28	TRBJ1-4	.	ASKPNRGRHEKLF
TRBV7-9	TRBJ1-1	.	ASSAGRMNTEAF
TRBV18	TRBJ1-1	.	ASSPGGVNTEAF
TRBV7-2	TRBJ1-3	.	ASSRGVTGNTIY